The source of this TCR beta chain is a study of blood T cell repertoires in COVID-19 (dated by TCRdb to between 2020 and 2021). Describing the broader study: The collaborator samples originated in the United States, Italy and Spain and spanned the acute and convalescent phases of COVID-19. The material from the prospective study consisted of cDNA or gDNA derived from T cells, B-cell-depleted T cells, or PBMCs. A de-identified subject ID, COVID-19 status, age in years and sex were almost always included in the sample metadata. The repertoires were released in a freely available public database meant as a resource for research on the immune response to SARS-CoV-2. Where available, HLA class I and class II types were taken from metadata supplied by the sample provider and were not determined by assay-based typing. Samples were obtained from the ongoing ImmuneRACE study (first 160 participants) and from about 1,300 subjects provided by 6 global collaborators. Deeply sampled blood TCRbeta repertoires from subjects exposed to, actively infected with, or recovered from COVID-19 were included in the dataset.

Concerning this clone: This receptor's antigen is unknown. Base qualities were left out, and no much larger clone turns up one base away.

TCRbeta CDR3 regions were amplified from genomic DNA by means of the immunoSEQ Assay, a bias-controlled multiplex PCR. On the study's bioinformatics: The number of nucleated cells in each sample was estimated from the amplification of reference gene primers within the assay. To quantify the absolute abundance of each unique TCRbeta CDR3 rearrangement, sequence reads were collapsed and filtered. For each sample, productive Simpson clonality was calculated as the square root of Simpson's diversity index over productive rearrangements. TCRdb carries this immuneACCESS record with in-frame sequences only. Its versions omit some clonotypes, under half of them owing to an unresolved V gene in the studies checked, with the rest unexplained. D and trimming come from the DNA, and the V and J calls and clone size come from that table. The sample yields about 52,000 clones; roughly four fifths were counted once. The leading ten clones occupy approximately 26% of the sample.

At one collaborating source in Seattle, patients were enrolled during active infection and were followed longitudinally through the course of disease. Each collaborating institution followed its own protocols to collect whole blood in K2EDTA tubes. For TCRbeta analysis, collaborators shipped samples as frozen whole blood, isolated PBMCs, or DNA extracted from either of those sample types. Paper-wide results and their limitations: How much clinical and demographic metadata was included differed by source and by participant, and the metadata was provided uncurated.

The CDR3 holds 13 amino acids from the cysteine to the phenylalanine. The only DNA kept is the CDR3, 39 bases in frame from the first base. Trimming removed 3 bases from V and 2 bases from J, leaving 7 bases between the germline ends. Looking up the germline V gene yields CDR1 KGHSH and CDR2 LQKENI. What was sequenced was peripheral blood. The origin of this receptor is a woman older than 75 with COVID-19, enrolled during active disease. Recombination joined TRBV18 with TRBJ2-5; there is no confident call for the D gene. The DNA sequence is TGTGCCAGCTCACCGCACAAACAAGAGACCCAGTACTTC. Its translation is CASSPHKQETQYF.